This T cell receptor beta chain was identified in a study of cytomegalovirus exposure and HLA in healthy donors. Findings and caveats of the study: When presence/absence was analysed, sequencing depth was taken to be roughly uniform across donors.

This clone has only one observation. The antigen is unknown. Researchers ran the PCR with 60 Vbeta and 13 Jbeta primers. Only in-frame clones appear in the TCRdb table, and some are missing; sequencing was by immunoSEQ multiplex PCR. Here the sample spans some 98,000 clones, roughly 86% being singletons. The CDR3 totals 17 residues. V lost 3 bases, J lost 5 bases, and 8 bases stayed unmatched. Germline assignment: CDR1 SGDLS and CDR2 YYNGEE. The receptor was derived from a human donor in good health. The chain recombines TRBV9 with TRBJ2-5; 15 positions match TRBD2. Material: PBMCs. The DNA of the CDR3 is TGTGCCAGCAGCGGCGGGACTAGCGGGGGGTTCTGGGAGACCCAGTACTTC. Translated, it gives CASSGGTSGGFWETQYF.